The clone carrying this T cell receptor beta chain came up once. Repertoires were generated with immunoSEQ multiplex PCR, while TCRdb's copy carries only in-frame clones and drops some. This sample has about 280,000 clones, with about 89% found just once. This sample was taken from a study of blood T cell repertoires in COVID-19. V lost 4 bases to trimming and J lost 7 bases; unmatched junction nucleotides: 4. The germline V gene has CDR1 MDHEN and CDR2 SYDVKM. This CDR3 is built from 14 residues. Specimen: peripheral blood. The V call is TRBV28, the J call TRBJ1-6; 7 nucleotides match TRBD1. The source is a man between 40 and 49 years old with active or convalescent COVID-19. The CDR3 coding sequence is TGTGCCAGCAGTTCCGGACAGGAAAATTCACCCCTCCACTTT. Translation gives CASSSGQENSPLHF. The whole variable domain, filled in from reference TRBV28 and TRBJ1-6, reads DVKVTQSSRYLVKRTGEKVFLECVQDMDHENMFWYRQDPGLGLRLIYFSYDVKMKEKGDIPEGYSVSREKKERFSLILESASTNQTSMYLCASSSGQENSPLHFGNGTRLTVT.